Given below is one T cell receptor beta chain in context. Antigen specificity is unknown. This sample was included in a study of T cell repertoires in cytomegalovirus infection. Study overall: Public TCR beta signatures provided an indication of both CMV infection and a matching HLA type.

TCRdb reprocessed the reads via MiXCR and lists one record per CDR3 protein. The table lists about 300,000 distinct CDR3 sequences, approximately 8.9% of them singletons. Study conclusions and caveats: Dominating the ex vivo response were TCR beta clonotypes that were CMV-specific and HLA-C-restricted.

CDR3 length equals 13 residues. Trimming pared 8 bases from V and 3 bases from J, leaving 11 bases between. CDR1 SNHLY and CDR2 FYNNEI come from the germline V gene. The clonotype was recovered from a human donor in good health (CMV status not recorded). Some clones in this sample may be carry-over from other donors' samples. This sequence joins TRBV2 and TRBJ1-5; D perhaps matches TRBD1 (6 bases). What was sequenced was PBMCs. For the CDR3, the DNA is TGTGCCAGCGTCCGGGACATCAATCAGCCCCAGCATTTT. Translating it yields CASVRDINQPQHF.